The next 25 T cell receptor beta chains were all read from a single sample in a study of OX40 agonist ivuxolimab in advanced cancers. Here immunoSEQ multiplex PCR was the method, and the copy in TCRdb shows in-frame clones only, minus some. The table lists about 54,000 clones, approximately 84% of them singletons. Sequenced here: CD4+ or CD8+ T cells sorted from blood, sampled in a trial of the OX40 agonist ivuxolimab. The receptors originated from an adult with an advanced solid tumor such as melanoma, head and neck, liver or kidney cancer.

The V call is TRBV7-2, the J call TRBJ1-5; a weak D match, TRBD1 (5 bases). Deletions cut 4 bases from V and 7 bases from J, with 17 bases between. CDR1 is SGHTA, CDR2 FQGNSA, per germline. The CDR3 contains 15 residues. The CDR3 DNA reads TGTGCCAGCAGCTCGGTCGGGGGACGAGGACAGCCCCAGCATTTT. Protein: CASSSVGGRGQPQHF.

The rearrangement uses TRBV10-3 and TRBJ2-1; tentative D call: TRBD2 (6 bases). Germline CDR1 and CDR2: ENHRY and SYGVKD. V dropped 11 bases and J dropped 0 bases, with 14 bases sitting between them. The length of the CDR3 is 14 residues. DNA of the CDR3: TGTGCCGTCGGGAGCTCAAGCTCCTACAATGAGCAGTTCTTC. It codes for CAVGSSSSYNEQFF.

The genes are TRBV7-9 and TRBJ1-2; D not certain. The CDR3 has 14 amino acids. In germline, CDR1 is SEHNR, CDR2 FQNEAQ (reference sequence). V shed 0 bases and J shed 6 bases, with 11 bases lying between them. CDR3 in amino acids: CASSLARATDGYTF. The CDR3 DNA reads TGTGCCAGCAGCTTAGCGCGGGCCACGGATGGCTACACCTTC. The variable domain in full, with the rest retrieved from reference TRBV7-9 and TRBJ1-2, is DTGVSQNPRHKITKRGQNVTFRCDPISEHNRLYWYRQTLGQGPEFLTYFQNEAQLEKSRLLSDRFSAERPKGSFSTLEIQRTEQGDSAMYLCASSLARATDGYTFGSGTRLTVV.

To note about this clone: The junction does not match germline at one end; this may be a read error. This CDR3 is CASRHPGLLYHEQFF. The CDR3 DNA sequence: TGTGCCAGCAGACATCCGGGACTGCTCTACCATGAGCAGTTCTTC. V usage is TRBV11-2 and J usage is TRBJ2-1; maybe TRBD2 (6 bases). This CDR3 has 15 residues. Germline CDR1 reads SGHAT; CDR2 reads FQNNGV.

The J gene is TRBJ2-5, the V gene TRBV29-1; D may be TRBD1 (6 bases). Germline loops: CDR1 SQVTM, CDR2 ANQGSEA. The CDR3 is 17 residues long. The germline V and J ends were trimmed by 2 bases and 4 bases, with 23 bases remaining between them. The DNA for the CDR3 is TGCAGCGTTGAAACGTATTCGGGACATTTAATTCGAGAGACCCAGTACTTC. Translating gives CSVETYSGHLIRETQYF. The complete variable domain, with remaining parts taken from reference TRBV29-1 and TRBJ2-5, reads SAVISQKPSRDICQRGTSLTIQCQVDSQVTMMFWYRQQPGQSLTLIATANQGSEATYESGFVIDKFPISRPNLTFSTLTVSNMSPEDSSIYLCSVETYSGHLIRETQYFGPGTRLLVL.

In nucleotides, the CDR3 is TGTGCCAGCAGTGAAAATAATGAGCAGTTCTTC. Residues: CASSENNEQFF. The chain is built from TRBV6-1 and TRBJ2-1; the D is unclear. Germline lookup yields CDR1 MNHNS and CDR2 SASEGT. CDR3 length: 11 amino acids. V was trimmed by 2 bases and J by 7 bases, leaving 3 bases between them.

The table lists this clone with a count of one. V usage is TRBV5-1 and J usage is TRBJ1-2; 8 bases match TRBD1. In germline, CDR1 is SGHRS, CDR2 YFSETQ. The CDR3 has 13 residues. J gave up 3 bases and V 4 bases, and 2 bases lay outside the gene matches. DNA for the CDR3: TGCGCCAGCAGCCCGGGACAGGACTATGGCTACACCTTC. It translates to CASSPGQDYGYTF.

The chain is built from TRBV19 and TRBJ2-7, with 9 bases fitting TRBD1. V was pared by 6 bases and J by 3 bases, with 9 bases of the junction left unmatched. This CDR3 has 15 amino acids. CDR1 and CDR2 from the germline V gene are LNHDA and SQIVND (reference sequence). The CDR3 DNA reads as TGTGCCAGTAGCTCAACCGGGACAGGGTACTACGAGCAGTACTTC. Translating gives CASSSTGTGYYEQYF.

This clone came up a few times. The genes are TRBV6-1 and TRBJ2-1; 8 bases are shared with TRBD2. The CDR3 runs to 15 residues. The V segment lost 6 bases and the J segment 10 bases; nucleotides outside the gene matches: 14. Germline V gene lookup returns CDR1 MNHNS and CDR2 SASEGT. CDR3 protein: CASRYWGLERGEQFF. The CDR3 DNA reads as TGTGCCAGCAGGTATTGGGGACTAGAGCGGGGAGAGCAGTTCTTC.

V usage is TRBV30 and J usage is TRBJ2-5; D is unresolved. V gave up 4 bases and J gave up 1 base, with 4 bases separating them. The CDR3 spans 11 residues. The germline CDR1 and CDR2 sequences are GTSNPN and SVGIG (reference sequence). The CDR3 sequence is CAWTGQETQYF. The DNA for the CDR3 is TGTGCCTGGACAGGCCAAGAGACCCAGTACTTC.

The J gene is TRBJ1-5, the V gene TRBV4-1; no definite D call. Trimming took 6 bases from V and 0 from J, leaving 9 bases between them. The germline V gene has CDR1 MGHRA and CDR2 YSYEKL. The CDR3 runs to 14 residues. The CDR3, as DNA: TGCGCCAGCAGATCGACGGATAGCAATCAGCCCCAGCATTTT. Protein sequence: CASRSTDSNQPQHF.

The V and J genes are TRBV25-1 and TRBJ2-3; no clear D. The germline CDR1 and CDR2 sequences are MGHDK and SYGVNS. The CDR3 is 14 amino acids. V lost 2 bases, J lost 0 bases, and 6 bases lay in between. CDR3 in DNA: TGTGCCAGCAGTGAAACTCTCAGCACAGATACGCAGTATTTT. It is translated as CASSETLSTDTQYF. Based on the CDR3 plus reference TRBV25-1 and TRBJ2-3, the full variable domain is EADIYQTPRYLVIGTGKKITLECSQTMGHDKMYWYQQDPGMELHLIHYSYGVNSTEKGDLSSESTVSRIRTEHFPLTLESARPSHTSQYLCASSETLSTDTQYFGPGTRLTVL.

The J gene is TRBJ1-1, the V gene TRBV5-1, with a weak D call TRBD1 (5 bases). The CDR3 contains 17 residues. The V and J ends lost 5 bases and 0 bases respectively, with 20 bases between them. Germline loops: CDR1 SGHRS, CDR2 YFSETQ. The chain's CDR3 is CASRGDGRQIMNTEAFF. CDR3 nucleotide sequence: TGCGCCAGCAGGGGGGACGGCCGACAAATCATGAACACTGAAGCTTTCTTT.

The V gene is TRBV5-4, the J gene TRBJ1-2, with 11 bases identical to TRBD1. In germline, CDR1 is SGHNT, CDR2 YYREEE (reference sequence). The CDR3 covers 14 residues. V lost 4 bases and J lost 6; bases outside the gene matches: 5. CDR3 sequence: CASSPWTGGDGYTF. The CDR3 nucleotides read TGTGCCAGCAGCCCTTGGACAGGGGGCGATGGCTACACCTTC.

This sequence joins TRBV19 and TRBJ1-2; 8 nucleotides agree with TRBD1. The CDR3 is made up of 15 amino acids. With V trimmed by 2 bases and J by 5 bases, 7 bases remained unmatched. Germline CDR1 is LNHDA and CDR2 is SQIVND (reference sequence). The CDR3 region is CASSITGTGVYGYTF. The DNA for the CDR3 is TGTGCCAGTAGTATAACCGGGACAGGCGTTTATGGCTACACCTTC. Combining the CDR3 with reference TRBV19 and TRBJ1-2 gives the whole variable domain DGGITQSPKYLFRKEGQNVTLSCEQNLNHDAMYWYRQDPGQGLRLIYYSQIVNDFQKGDIAEGYSVSREKKESFPLTVTSAQKNPTAFYLCASSITGTGVYGYTFGSGTRLTVV.

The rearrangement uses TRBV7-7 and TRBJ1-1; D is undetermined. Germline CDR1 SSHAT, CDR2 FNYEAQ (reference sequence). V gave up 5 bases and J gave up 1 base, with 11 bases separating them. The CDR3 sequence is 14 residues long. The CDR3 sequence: CASSPLEGNTEAFF. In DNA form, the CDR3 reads TGTGCCAGCAGCCCCCTAGAGGGGAACACTGAAGCTTTCTTT.

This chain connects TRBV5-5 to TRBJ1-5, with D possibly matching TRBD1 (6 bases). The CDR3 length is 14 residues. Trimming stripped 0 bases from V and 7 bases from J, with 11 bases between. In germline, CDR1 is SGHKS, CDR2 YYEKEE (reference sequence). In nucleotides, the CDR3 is TGTGCCAGCAGCTTGGCCGGGACAACCCAGCCCCAGCATTTT. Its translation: CASSLAGTTQPQHF.

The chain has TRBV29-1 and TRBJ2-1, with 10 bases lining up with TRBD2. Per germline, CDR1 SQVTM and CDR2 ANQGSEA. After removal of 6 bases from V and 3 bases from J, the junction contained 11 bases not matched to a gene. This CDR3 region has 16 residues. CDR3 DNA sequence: TGCAGCGTGGAATTTGAAGCGGGAGGGGACTACAATGAGCAGTTCTTC. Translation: CSVEFEAGGDYNEQFF.

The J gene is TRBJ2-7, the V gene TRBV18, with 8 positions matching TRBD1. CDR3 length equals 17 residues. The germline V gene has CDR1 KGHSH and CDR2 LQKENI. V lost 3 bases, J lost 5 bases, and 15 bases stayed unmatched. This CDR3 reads CASSPSGAAGGFNEQYF. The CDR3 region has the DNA TGTGCCAGCTCACCTAGTGGGGCGGCAGGGGGCTTTAACGAGCAGTACTTC. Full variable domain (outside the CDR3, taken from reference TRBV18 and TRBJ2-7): NAGVMQNPRHLVRRRGQEARLRCSPMKGHSHVYWYRQLPEEGLKFMVYLQKENIIDESGMPKERFSAEFPKEGPSILRIQQVVRGDSAAYFCASSPSGAAGGFNEQYFGPGTRLTVT.

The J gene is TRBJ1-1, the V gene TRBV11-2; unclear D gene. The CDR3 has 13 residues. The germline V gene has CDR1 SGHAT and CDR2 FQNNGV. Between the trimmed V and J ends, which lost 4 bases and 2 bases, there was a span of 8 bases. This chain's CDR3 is CASSSRGNTEAFF. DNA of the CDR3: TGTGCCAGCAGCTCTAGAGGAAACACTGAAGCTTTCTTT.

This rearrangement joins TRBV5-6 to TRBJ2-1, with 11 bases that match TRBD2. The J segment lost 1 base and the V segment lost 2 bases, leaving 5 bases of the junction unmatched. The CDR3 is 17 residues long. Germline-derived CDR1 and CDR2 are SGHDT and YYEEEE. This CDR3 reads CASSLFLAGGSYNEQFF. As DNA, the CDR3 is TGTGCCAGCAGCTTATTCCTAGCGGGAGGATCCTACAATGAGCAGTTCTTC.

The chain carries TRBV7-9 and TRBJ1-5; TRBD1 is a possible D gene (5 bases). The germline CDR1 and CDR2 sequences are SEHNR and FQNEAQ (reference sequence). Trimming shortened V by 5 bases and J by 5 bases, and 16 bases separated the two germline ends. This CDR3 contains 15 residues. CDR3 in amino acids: CASSPGMRGDQPQHF. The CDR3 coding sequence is TGTGCCAGCAGCCCCGGTATGCGAGGGGATCAGCCCCAGCATTTT.

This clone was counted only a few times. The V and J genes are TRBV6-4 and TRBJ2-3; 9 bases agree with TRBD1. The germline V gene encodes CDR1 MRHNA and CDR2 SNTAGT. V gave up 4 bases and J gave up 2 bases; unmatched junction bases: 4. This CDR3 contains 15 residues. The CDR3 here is CASSGTGGITDTQYF. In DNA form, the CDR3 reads TGTGCCAGCAGTGGTACAGGGGGCATCACAGATACGCAGTATTTT.

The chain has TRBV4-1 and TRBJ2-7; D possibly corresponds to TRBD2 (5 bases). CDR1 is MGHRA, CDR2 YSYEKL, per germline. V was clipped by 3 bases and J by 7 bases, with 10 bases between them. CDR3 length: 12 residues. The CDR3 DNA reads TGCGCCAGCAGCCAGGACGGCGGGGAGCAGTACTTC. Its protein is CASSQDGGEQYF.

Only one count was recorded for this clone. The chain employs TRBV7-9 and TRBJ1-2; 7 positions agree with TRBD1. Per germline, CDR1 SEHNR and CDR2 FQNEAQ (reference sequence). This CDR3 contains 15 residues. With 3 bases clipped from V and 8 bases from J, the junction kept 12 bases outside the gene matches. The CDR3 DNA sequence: TGTGCCAGCAGCTTCCCGGGAATAATAGGGGGCGGCTACACCTTC. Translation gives CASSFPGIIGGGYTF. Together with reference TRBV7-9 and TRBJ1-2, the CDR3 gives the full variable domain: DTGVSQNPRHKITKRGQNVTFRCDPISEHNRLYWYRQTLGQGPEFLTYFQNEAQLEKSRLLSDRFSAERPKGSFSTLEIQRTEQGDSAMYLCASSFPGIIGGGYTFGSGTRLTVV.